Below are 16 T cell receptor beta chains sequenced from a single sample in a study of healthy donors' naive CD4 and CD8 T cells. Each TCR library used roughly 490 ng of total RNA and a linear amplification protocol. From the reads, TCRdb called clonotypes with MiXCR, one entry per CDR3 protein. The sample consists of about 200,000 distinct CDR3 sequences, 65% to 75% of them appearing once. Sequences were obtained from naive CD4+ and CD8+ T cells sorted from blood, pooled from several donors. These receptors were obtained from a pool of human donors in good health; the sample pools cells from several healthy donors.

This clonotype turned up a few times. The V gene is TRBV19, the J gene TRBJ1-5; 7 bases fit TRBD1. Germline trimming cut 3 bases from V and 1 base from J; bases unmatched to any gene: 3. Per the germline V gene, CDR1 is LNHDA and CDR2 is SQIVND (reference sequence). The CDR3 length is 15 residues. This CDR3 reads CASSISQGSNQPQHF. CDR3 nucleotide sequence: TGTGCCAGTAGTATCTCACAGGGGAGCAATCAGCCCCAGCATTTT.

The rearrangement uses TRBV29-1 and TRBJ2-7, with 7 bases aligning to TRBD1. CDR1 and CDR2 (germline): SQVTM, ANQGSEA. The CDR3 is 13 amino acids. The V gene end was trimmed by 6 bases and the J gene end by 3 bases; junction bases not matched to a gene: 8. The CDR3 reads CSVRGQLVYEQYF. The CDR3, as DNA: TGCAGCGTGAGGGGACAGCTGGTCTACGAGCAGTACTTC.

The gene calls are TRBV29-1 and TRBJ1-2, with a weak D call TRBD1 (5 bases). CDR3 length equals 15 residues. Per the germline V gene, CDR1 is SQVTM and CDR2 is ANQGSEA. V was cut by 3 bases and J by 4 bases, with 18 bases left in between. Here the CDR3 reads CSVDPPDRNIYGYTF. CDR3 nucleotide sequence: TGCAGCGTTGATCCTCCTGACAGAAATATCTATGGCTACACCTTC.

The chain has TRBV29-1 and TRBJ2-5; no definite D call. Deletions cut 4 bases from V and 4 bases from J, with 7 bases between. This CDR3 contains 11 residues. The germline CDR1 and CDR2 sequences are SQVTM and ANQGSEA. CDR3 region: CSVGKSETQYF. The DNA of the CDR3 is TGCAGCGTTGGGAAATCAGAGACCCAGTACTTC.

The chain is built from TRBV29-1 and TRBJ2-5; either TRBD1 or TRBD2 may supply D (6 bases each). This CDR3 region has 15 residues. Deletions cut 2 bases from V and 7 bases from J, with 20 bases between. The germline V gene encodes CDR1 SQVTM and CDR2 ANQGSEA. CDR3: CSVERDSGGGTTQYF. CDR3 in DNA: TGCAGCGTTGAAAGGGACTCAGGAGGGGGTACGACCCAGTACTTC.

DNA of the CDR3: TGTGCCTGGAGTCAGGGACAGGGGGCGAAGCCCCAGCATTTT. Protein product: CAWSQGQGAKPQHF. V and J are TRBV30 and TRBJ1-5, with 12 bases lining up with TRBD1. The CDR3 totals 14 residues. The trim removed 2 bases at V and 8 bases at J, leaving 4 bases unmatched. CDR1 is GTSNPN and CDR2 is SVGIG in the germline V gene (reference sequence). Looking up the rest from reference TRBV30 and TRBJ1-5 gives the full variable domain: SQTIHQWPATLVQPVGSPLSLECTVEGTSNPNLYWYRQAAGRGLQLLFYSVGIGQISSEVPQNLSASRPQDRQFILSSKKLLLSDSGFYLCAWSQGQGAKPQHFGDGTRLSIL.

V and J are TRBV18 and TRBJ2-1, with TRBD2 identical over 8 bases. The CDR3 runs 17 residues. Germline trimming cut 5 bases from V and 5 bases from J; bases unmatched to any gene: 14. Germline-derived CDR1 and CDR2 are KGHSH and LQKENI. The CDR3: CASSDPPGTRPHNEQFF. CDR3 sequence (DNA): TGTGCCAGCTCAGACCCACCCGGGACTAGACCACACAATGAGCAGTTCTTC.

About this clonotype: The CDR3 does not end in the conserved phenylalanine or tryptophan, so this is likely a read error. V is TRBV6-6 and J is TRBJ1-1; 7 nucleotides line up with TRBD1. The J segment lost 1 base and the V segment lost 7 bases, leaving 3 bases of the junction unmatched. The CDR3 is made up of 13 amino acids. Germline V gene data show CDR1 as MNHNY and CDR2 as SVGAGI (reference sequence). The CDR3 DNA follows: TGTGCCAGCACCGGACAGGCGAACACTGAAGCTTTCCTT. This sequence encodes CASTGQANTEAFL.

The chain is built from TRBV30 and TRBJ1-1; maybe TRBD1 (6 bases). This CDR3 comprises 15 residues. V shed 2 bases and J shed 3 bases, with 16 bases lying between them. Germline CDR1 reads GTSNPN; CDR2 reads SVGIG (reference sequence). CDR3 in amino acids: CAWSPADSRDTEAFF. CDR3 sequence (DNA): TGTGCCTGGAGTCCCGCGGACAGTCGAGACACTGAAGCTTTCTTT. Supplemented by reference TRBV30 and TRBJ1-1, the full variable domain reads SQTIHQWPATLVQPVGSPLSLECTVEGTSNPNLYWYRQAAGRGLQLLFYSVGIGQISSEVPQNLSASRPQDRQFILSSKKLLLSDSGFYLCAWSPADSRDTEAFFGQGTRLTVV.

The rearrangement uses TRBV10-3 and TRBJ2-1; weak D call: TRBD1 (5 bases). V lost 7 bases to trimming and J lost 0 bases, with 7 bases between them. The CDR3 runs 13 residues. Germline CDR1 is ENHRY and CDR2 is SYGVKD. In DNA, the CDR3 is TGTGCCATCAAGGGGCTCTCCTACAATGAGCAGTTCTTC. This encodes CAIKGLSYNEQFF.

The chain uses TRBV5-5 and TRBJ2-6; no clear D gene. Trimming shortened V by 7 bases and J by 0 bases, and 8 bases separated the two germline ends. The germline V gene encodes CDR1 SGHKS and CDR2 YYEKEE (reference sequence). The CDR3 consists of 14 residues. Here the CDR3 reads CASHHSSGANVLTF. The CDR3, as DNA: TGTGCCAGCCACCATAGCTCTGGGGCCAACGTCCTGACTTTC. The complete variable domain, with remaining parts taken from reference TRBV5-5 and TRBJ2-6, reads DAGVTQSPTHLIKTRGQQVTLRCSPISGHKSVSWYQQVLGQGPQFIFQYYEKEERGRGNFPDRFSARQFPNYSSELNVNALLLGDSALYLCASHHSSGANVLTFGAGSRLTVL.

This rearrangement joins TRBV13 to TRBJ2-1; 10 bases are a match to TRBD2. This CDR3 has 16 amino acids. Germline values: CDR1 PRHDT, CDR2 FYEKMQ (reference sequence). The ends lost 5 bases at V and 9 bases at J; junction bases unmatched: 13. CDR3 in DNA: TGTGCCAGCAGCCTCGAGCGGGAGGGTCCTGAAGGTGAGCAGTTCTTC. Its translation: CASSLEREGPEGEQFF.

The chain links TRBV19 to TRBJ1-1, with 7 bases matching TRBD1. The J segment lost 1 base and the V segment lost 9 bases, leaving 8 bases of the junction unmatched. Germline V lookup: CDR1 LNHDA, CDR2 SQIVND (reference sequence). The CDR3 runs 14 residues. Here the CDR3 reads CASRAGGSNTEAFF. CDR3 sequence (DNA): TGTGCCAGCAGAGCAGGGGGGTCGAACACTGAAGCTTTCTTT.

The chain links TRBV11-3 to TRBJ2-1; 8 nucleotides match TRBD1. V was pared by 3 bases and J by 7 bases, with 8 bases of the junction left unmatched. This CDR3 region has 15 residues. CDR1 is SGHNT, CDR2 YENEEA, per germline. CDR3 residues: CASSFWDRSQNEQFF. CDR3 nucleotides: TGTGCCAGCAGCTTTTGGGACAGGAGCCAAAATGAGCAGTTCTTC.

V and J are TRBV5-1 and TRBJ1-1; no definite D call. Looked up from germline, CDR1 is SGHRS and CDR2 is YFSETQ. V gave up 3 bases and J gave up 3 bases, with 21 bases separating them. The CDR3 is 17 amino acids. CDR3 amino acids: CASSSPAGLRPDTEAFF. Here the CDR3 DNA reads TGCGCCAGCAGCTCCCCAGCCGGCCTGAGGCCCGACACTGAAGCTTTCTTT.

The chain recombines TRBV27 with TRBJ1-5, with 10 bases matching TRBD1. Looked up from germline, CDR1 is MNHEY and CDR2 is SMNVEV (reference sequence). The CDR3 sequence is 14 residues long. V shed 6 bases, J shed 6 bases, and the junction held 5 bases outside the gene matches. The CDR3 region is CASRTGGSSQPQHF. The CDR3 DNA reads as TGTGCCAGCAGGACAGGGGGCTCCAGTCAGCCCCAGCATTTT.